These T cell receptor beta chains were read from a single sample in a study of cytomegalovirus exposure and HLA in healthy donors. Profiled with immunoSEQ multiplex PCR; TCRdb holds only in-frame clones, not every one. Of about 110,000 clones in the sample, approximately 95% were seen once. The material sequenced was PBMCs. These receptor sequences come from a young woman in good health and CMV-seronegative. Each CDR3 is given with its conserved first and last residue. A D gene is named only where the DNA matches it firmly. Clone sizes are given selectively: once, few, many, or a class where the clone is expanded.

clone_size	v_call	j_call	d_call	cdr3_nt	cdr3_aa
once	TRBV5-8	TRBJ2-3	TRBD2	TGTGCCAGCAGCCAGAGACTAGCGTTTACAGATACGCAGTATTTT	CASSQRLAFTDTQYF
.	TRBV5-4	TRBJ2-3	TRBD2	TGTGCCAGCAGCCAGAAGCGGGGGGGCCGAACAGATACGCAGTATTTT	CASSQKRGGRTDTQYF
few	TRBV7-2	TRBJ1-5	.	TGTGCCAGCAGCCCGCGGGGGGGGTCTAGCAATCAGCCCCAGCATTTT	CASSPRGGSSNQPQHF
.	TRBV27	TRBJ1-4	.	TGTGCCAGCTCCCGGGGTCTAGCTAATGAAAAACTGTTTTTT	CASSRGLANEKLFF
.	TRBV2	TRBJ2-5	.	TGTGCCAGCACACGACAGGAGATAGAGAGTAGGCAGTACTTC	CASTRQEIESRQYF
.	TRBV7-9	TRBJ1-2	TRBD1	TGTGCCAGCAGCCCTTATCTTCAGGGGGATGACTATGGCTACACCTTC	CASSPYLQGDDYGYTF
.	TRBV5-3	TRBJ2-7	.	TGTGCCAGAAGCCTGGGGGGAGAGAGGCCCGCTTGCTACGAGCAGTACTTC	CARSLGGERPACYEQYF
.	TRBV9	TRBJ2-3	.	TGTGCCAGCAGCGTAGCGTCTGGACAGGAGGGAGATACGCAGTATTTT	CASSVASGQEGDTQYF
.	TRBV5-4	TRBJ1-3	TRBD1	TGTGCCAGCAGCTTGGGAGGGGGCGCTACTGGAAACACCATATATTTT	CASSLGGGATGNTIYF
.	TRBV4-2	TRBJ2-3	TRBD1	TGTGCCAGCAGCCAGGGGACAGGGGAGCCAGATACGCAGTATTTT	CASSQGTGEPDTQYF
.	TRBV6-4	TRBJ2-7	.	TGTGCCAGCAGTGACTCCTGGAGATTACGCCGTTACGAGCAGTACTTC	CASSDSWRLRRYEQYF
.	TRBV28	TRBJ1-1	.	TGTGCCAGCAGTCCCCTAAGGACGGGGATCGGGTCGGACACTGAAGCTTTCTTT	CASSPLRTGIGSDTEAFF
.	TRBV6-1	TRBJ2-3	.	TGTGCCAGCAGTGAAGCCAACACAGATACGCAGTATTTT	CASSEANTDTQYF
.	TRBV29-1	TRBJ2-3	.	TGCAGCGGTGCGGGGGCGATCACAGATACGCAGTATTTT	CSGAGAITDTQYF
.	TRBV11-3	TRBJ2-3	TRBD2	TGTGCCAGCAGCGCGGGGGGCTCGGGGGGTACGCAGTATTTT	CASSAGGSGGTQYF
.	TRBV4-1	TRBJ2-7	.	TGCGCCAGCAGCCAAGAAGGGACTTCCGAGCAGTACTTC	CASSQEGTSEQYF
.	TRBV28	TRBJ1-5	.	TGTGCCAGCAGTTTAATCATAGGGGCCTTTAGCAATCAGCCCCAGCATTTT	CASSLIIGAFSNQPQHF
.	TRBV19	TRBJ2-4	.	TGTGCCAGTAGTACCACAGGGTCCAAAAACATTCAGTACTTC	CASSTTGSKNIQYF
.	TRBV2	TRBJ2-1	TRBD2	TGTGCCAGCAGTGAAAGAGCTAGCGGGGGGGGGTTCAGCTCCTACAATGAGCAGTTCTTC	CASSERASGGGFSSYNEQFF
.	TRBV30	TRBJ1-5	TRBD1	TGTGCCTGGAGTCCACAGGGGAATCAGCCCCAGCATTTT	CAWSPQGNQPQHF
.	TRBV11-2	TRBJ2-3	.	TGTGCCAGCAGCTTCGGGGATACGCAGTATTTT	CASSFGDTQYF
.	TRBV7-9	TRBJ2-7	TRBD1	TGTGCCAGCAGCGCGACAGGGCTCTCTCTCGAGCAGTACTTC	CASSATGLSLEQYF
.	TRBV18	TRBJ1-4	.	TGTGCCAGCTCACCACGGATGGCAGGCGATAATGAAAAACTGTTTTTT	CASSPRMAGDNEKLFF
.	TRBV25-1	TRBJ1-4	TRBD1	TGTGCCAGCAGTCATCCGGGACAGGGGGTAAAACTGTTTTTT	CASSHPGQGVKLFF
.	TRBV15	TRBJ2-3	.	TGTGCCACCAGCAGAGATCCCCCCGGTAGCACAGATACGCAGTATTTT	CATSRDPPGSTDTQYF
.	TRBV7-9	TRBJ2-7	TRBD2	TGTGCCAGCAGCCCGGGACTAGTCTACGAGCAGTACTTC	CASSPGLVYEQYF
.	TRBV28	TRBJ2-7	.	TGTGCCAGCAGTTTAGGGCAGGGAAGCTCCTACGAGCAGTACTTC	CASSLGQGSSYEQYF
.	TRBV27	TRBJ1-4	TRBD1	TGTGCCAGCAGTAGGACAGGGTGGACTAATGAAAAACTGTTTTTT	CASSRTGWTNEKLFF
.	TRBV10-3	TRBJ2-7	TRBD1	TGTGCCATCAGTTCCCGGGACAGGGGTTCCTACGAGCAGTACTTC	CAISSRDRGSYEQYF
.	TRBV28	TRBJ1-3	TRBD1	TGTGCCAGCCGCCCCTGGGACAGCTCTGGAAACACCATATATTTT	CASRPWDSSGNTIYF
.	TRBV5-5	TRBJ2-7	TRBD1	TGTGCCAGCAGCTTGTTCGGGCCGGGACAGGGGTCCTACGAGCAGTACTTC	CASSLFGPGQGSYEQYF
.	TRBV19	TRBJ1-5	TRBD1	TGTGCCAGTATAGGACAGGGGGATTATCAGCCCCAGCATTTT	CASIGQGDYQPQHF
.	TRBV6-6	TRBJ2-5	.	TGTGCCAGCAGTTACTTAACAGGGAGACAAGAGACCCAGTACTTC	CASSYLTGRQETQYF
.	TRBV5-1	TRBJ2-3	.	TGCGCCAGCAGCTTGAACCACAGGGTCCCAGATACGCAGTATTTT	CASSLNHRVPDTQYF
.	TRBV5-1	TRBJ2-7	TRBD1	TGCGCCAGCAGACGGGACAGGGGAGGTTACGAGCAGTACTTC	CASRRDRGGYEQYF
.	TRBV7-2	TRBJ1-2	TRBD1	TGTGCCAGCAGCTTAGTTGGGGGGGACAGGGTCGTTGGCTACACCTTC	CASSLVGGDRVVGYTF
.	TRBV29-1	TRBJ2-1	TRBD2	TGCAGCGTTGACGGCCTAGCGGGGGGGACGGGCAATGAGCAGTTCTTC	CSVDGLAGGTGNEQFF
.	TRBV4-2	TRBJ2-7	TRBD1	TGTGCCAGCAGCCAAGTGGGACAGGTTAATTCCTACGAGCAGTACTTC	CASSQVGQVNSYEQYF
.	TRBV19	TRBJ2-1	TRBD2	TGTGCCATCAAGCGGGGGAACAATGAGCAGTTCTTC	CAIKRGNNEQFF
.	TRBV19	TRBJ2-7	.	TGTGCCAGTAGTATGGGGGCGGTCTACGAGCAGTACTTC	CASSMGAVYEQYF
.	TRBV18	TRBJ2-7	TRBD2	TGTGCCAGCTCACCGCCGACTAGCCTGTCAAACGAGCAGTACTTC	CASSPPTSLSNEQYF
.	TRBV11-3	TRBJ2-1	TRBD2	TGTGCCAGCAGCTTAGCCGGGGGGGCAGTTTTCAATGAGCAGTTCTTC	CASSLAGGAVFNEQFF
once	TRBV28	TRBJ2-7	.	TGTGCCAGCAGTTTATTATCTGCGGGGAGTCAGTACTTC	CASSLLSAGSQYF
.	TRBV18	TRBJ2-1	TRBD2	TGTGCCAGCTCTGAGGGACTAGCGGGGCTCAGTGAGCAGTTCTTC	CASSEGLAGLSEQFF
.	TRBV5-4	TRBJ2-3	TRBD2	TGTGCCAGCAGCTCGGTCGGGACTAGCGGGGGCCGCACAGATACGCAGTATTTT	CASSSVGTSGGRTDTQYF
.	TRBV2	TRBJ2-2	TRBD2	TGTGCCAGCAGTGAACGGACTAGCGGGGGGACCGGGGAGCTGTTTTTT	CASSERTSGGTGELFF
.	TRBV13	TRBJ2-1	.	TGTGCCAGCAGCTTAGACTCTGACTCCAGCTCCTACAATGAGCAGTTCTTC	CASSLDSDSSSYNEQFF
.	TRBV15	TRBJ2-1	.	TGTGCCACCAGCAGAAAGTCTAGGGGATCGGACAATGAGCAGTTCTTC	CATSRKSRGSDNEQFF
many	TRBV7-9	TRBJ2-5	TRBD2	TGTGCCAGCAGCCGAGCGGGGGGACCCCAAGAGACCCAGTACTTC	CASSRAGGPQETQYF
.	TRBV6-6	TRBJ2-7	TRBD2	TGTGCCAGCAGATTACTAGCGGGGGGCTCCTACGAGCAGTACTTC	CASRLLAGGSYEQYF